The rows below give T cell receptor beta chains drawn from one sample of a study of blood T cell repertoires in COVID-19. Profiling relied on immunoSEQ multiplex PCR, and the TCRdb table lists in-frame clones only, not all of them. The sample contains some 150,000 clones, around 80% of which appear only once. The sample was peripheral blood. These receptors originate from a man aged 55-75 years with acute or convalescent COVID-19. Each CDR3 is given with its conserved first and last residue. The D gene is left open where the match is weak. Clone size is given for some rows only: seen once, a few or many times, or a class if the clone is expanded.

V	D	J	size	CDR3	DNA
TRBV10-1	TRBD1	TRBJ1-2	.	CASSPGTGRPYGYTF	TGCGCCAGCAGTCCCGGGACAGGGCGTCCCTATGGCTACACCTTC
TRBV6-1	TRBD2	TRBJ2-3	.	CASSEGAGGATDTQYF	TGTGCCAGCAGTGAAGGGGCGGGAGGGGCCACAGATACGCAGTATTTT
TRBV12-3/TRBV12-4	.	TRBJ2-6	few	CANRDSGANVLTF	TGTGCCAACCGGGACTCTGGGGCCAACGTCCTGACTTTC
TRBV13	TRBD1	TRBJ2-5	.	CASSLGTGGLETQYF	TGTGCCAGCAGCTTAGGGACAGGGGGCTTGGAGACCCAGTACTTC
TRBV6-5	TRBD1	TRBJ1-1	.	CASRGDRNTEAFF	TGTGCCAGCAGGGGGGACAGGAACACTGAAGCTTTCTTT
TRBV7-9	.	TRBJ2-7	.	CASSLRQENSYEQYF	TGTGCCAGCAGCTTAAGACAGGAAAACTCCTACGAGCAGTACTTC
TRBV10-3	TRBD2	TRBJ2-3	.	CAISSSGSVTDTQYF	TGTGCCATCAGTTCCAGCGGGAGTGTCACAGATACGCAGTATTTT
TRBV29-1	.	TRBJ2-3	.	CSVGGPSTDTQYF	TGCAGCGTTGGGGGCCCCAGCACAGATACGCAGTATTTT
TRBV7-9	TRBD2	TRBJ2-2	.	CASSPPGLAGFGELFF	TGTGCCAGCAGCCCACCGGGACTAGCGGGATTCGGGGAGCTGTTTTTT
TRBV19	TRBD1	TRBJ2-5	.	CASSDPGQGRRETQYF	TGTGCCAGTAGTGATCCGGGACAGGGTCGTAGAGAGACCCAGTACTTC
TRBV20-1	.	TRBJ2-1	.	CSASLQGNQQFF	TGCAGTGCTAGTCTCCAGGGAAATCAGCAGTTCTTC
TRBV9	TRBD2	TRBJ2-3	.	CASSRAGLAVDTQYF	TGTGCCAGCAGCAGAGCAGGACTAGCAGTAGATACGCAGTATTTT
TRBV28	.	TRBJ2-5	.	CASSWDIQETQYF	TGTGCCAGCAGCTGGGACATCCAAGAGACCCAGTACTTC
TRBV28	.	TRBJ1-1	.	CASRIPRGAFF	TGTGCCAGCAGAATACCCCGAGGAGCTTTCTTT
TRBV12-2	.	TRBJ2-7	.	CASRFPRQLYEQYF	TGTGCAAGTCGCTTCCCGAGACAACTCTACGAGCAGTACTTC
TRBV16	.	TRBJ1-1	.	CASTPGQPNLGTEAFF	TGTGCCAGCACCCCCGGACAACCCAACTTGGGCACTGAAGCTTTCTTT
TRBV5-5	.	TRBJ1-3	.	CASSPERGLDTIYF	TGTGCCAGCAGCCCGGAAAGGGGTCTCGACACCATATATTTT
TRBV10-1	TRBD2	TRBJ2-2	.	CASSELGPAGSSGELFF	TGCGCCAGCAGTGAGTTAGGACCAGCGGGATCCTCTGGGGAGCTGTTTTTT
TRBV2	TRBD1	TRBJ1-4	few	CASSQEGTAGSEKLFF	TGTGCCAGCAGTCAAGAGGGGACAGCAGGAAGCGAAAAACTGTTTTTT
TRBV2	TRBD2	TRBJ2-2	few	CASNLAATGELFF	TGTGCCAGCAATCTAGCGGCCACCGGGGAGCTGTTTTTT
TRBV20-1	.	TRBJ1-5	.	CSASLQGHQPQHF	TGCAGTGCTAGTTTACAGGGCCATCAGCCCCAGCATTTT
TRBV4-1	.	TRBJ2-2	.	CASSVTRTNTGELFF	TGCGCCAGCAGCGTCACACGGACTAACACCGGGGAGCTGTTTTTT
TRBV10-3	TRBD1	TRBJ2-7	.	CAISGKGQGSVEQYF	TGTGCCATCAGTGGAAAGGGACAGGGGAGCGTCGAGCAGTACTTC
TRBV7-3	.	TRBJ2-2	.	CASSLGQGTGELFF	TGTGCCAGCAGCTTAGGGCAGGGAACCGGGGAGCTGTTTTTT
TRBV5-5	.	TRBJ1-3	.	CASSLGPSGNTIYF	TGTGCCAGCAGCTTGGGTCCCAGTGGAAACACCATATATTTT
TRBV30	TRBD1	TRBJ2-3	.	CAWSVGQVSTDTQYF	TGTGCCTGGAGTGTCGGACAGGTTAGCACAGATACGCAGTATTTT
TRBV19	TRBD2	TRBJ2-3	.	CASSPRASGTSDTQYF	TGTGCCAGTAGTCCCAGGGCTAGCGGAACGTCAGATACGCAGTATTTT
TRBV18	TRBD2	TRBJ2-7	.	CASSPGGGYEQYF	TGTGCCAGCTCACCTGGGGGGGGCTACGAGCAGTACTTC
TRBV28	TRBD1	TRBJ2-5	.	CASSTSGTGGLETQYF	TGTGCCAGCAGCACTTCCGGGACAGGGGGGTTAGAGACCCAGTACTTC
TRBV6-4	TRBD2	TRBJ2-1	.	CASSDHTSGRPREQFF	TGTGCCAGCAGTGACCACACTAGCGGGAGGCCTCGGGAGCAGTTCTTC
TRBV6-1	.	TRBJ1-2	.	CASSEGGRGKANYGYTF	TGTGCCAGCAGTGAAGGGGGGAGGGGGAAAGCTAACTATGGCTACACCTTC
TRBV24-1	TRBD2	TRBJ2-1	.	CATSDGLAGGQHEQFF	TGTGCCACCAGTGATGGGCTAGCGGGAGGACAGCATGAGCAGTTCTTC
TRBV19	TRBD2	TRBJ2-2	once	CASTLDATSGSQTGELFF	TGTGCCAGTACCTTAGATGCGACTAGCGGCTCTCAAACCGGGGAGCTGTTTTTT
TRBV6-2/TRBV6-3	TRBD2	TRBJ2-2	.	CASSYRLAGEAGELFF	TGTGCCAGCAGTTACAGACTAGCGGGAGAAGCCGGGGAGCTGTTTTTT
TRBV3-1/TRBV3-2	TRBD2	TRBJ2-7	.	CASSHPGLAVQYF	TGTGCCAGCAGCCACCCGGGACTAGCGGTACAGTACTTC
TRBV7-3	.	TRBJ2-7	.	CASSAGGADGYEQYF	TGTGCCAGCAGCGCCGGCGGGGCAGACGGTTACGAGCAGTACTTC
TRBV29-1	.	TRBJ1-1	.	CSVEVGGTEAFF	TGCAGCGTTGAGGTGGGAGGAACTGAAGCTTTCTTT
TRBV11-2	TRBD2	TRBJ2-3	.	CASGTGTSVILGQYF	TGTGCCAGCGGTACCGGGACTAGCGTGATCCTTGGGCAGTATTTT
TRBV27	TRBD1	TRBJ2-7	.	CASSHGQGSYEQYF	TGTGCCAGCAGCCACGGACAGGGTTCCTACGAGCAGTACTTC
TRBV6-5	.	TRBJ1-6	.	CASRGGPGRDSPLHF	TGTGCCAGCAGGGGGGGGCCGGGTCGTGATTCACCCCTCCACTTT
TRBV5-1	TRBD1	TRBJ1-2	.	CASSLGGQAGETF	TGCGCCAGCAGCTTGGGGGGACAGGCTGGCGAAACCTTC
TRBV19	TRBD1	TRBJ1-5	.	CASTPGQGAGQPQHF	TGTGCCAGTACCCCTGGACAGGGGGCCGGACAGCCCCAGCATTTT
TRBV9	.	TRBJ2-7	.	CASSVDAGSVYEQYF	TGTGCCAGCAGCGTAGATGCAGGGTCCGTCTACGAGCAGTACTTC
TRBV28	TRBD1	TRBJ2-2	.	CASSFYRGENTGELFF	TGTGCCAGCAGTTTTTACAGGGGGGAAAACACCGGGGAGCTGTTTTTT
TRBV2	TRBD2	TRBJ2-7	.	CASRPGLAGYEQYF	TGTGCCAGCAGACCCGGACTAGCGGGCTACGAGCAGTACTTC
TRBV7-6	.	TRBJ2-5	.	CASSLYDSGQETQYF	TGTGCCAGCAGCCTCTACGATTCGGGCCAAGAGACCCAGTACTTC
TRBV6-6	TRBD1	TRBJ1-2	.	CASRLTGVGGYTF	TGTGCCAGCAGGCTTACAGGGGTAGGTGGCTACACCTTC
TRBV10-3	.	TRBJ2-7	.	CAISVDSGYEQYF	TGTGCCATCAGTGTTGATAGCGGCTACGAGCAGTACTTC
TRBV7-9	TRBD2	TRBJ2-7	.	CASSPGLADLEQYF	TGTGCCAGCAGCCCGGGACTAGCGGATTTGGAGCAGTACTTC
TRBV18	TRBD1	TRBJ1-4	few	CASSREPLDREEKLFF	TGTGCCAGCTCTCGCGAGCCCCTCGACAGGGAGGAAAAACTGTTTTTT
TRBV19	.	TRBJ1-2	once	CASSIGQTNYGYTF	TGTGCCAGTAGTATCGGTCAAACTAACTATGGCTACACCTTC